This T cell receptor beta chain was sequenced in a study of T-cell reconstitution after alpha-beta-depleted transplantation in children. This clonotype has ten or more counts. No antigen is known for it. The germline V gene has CDR1 SGHKS and CDR2 YYEKEE (reference sequence). This CDR3 comprises 14 residues. Trimming stripped 5 bases from V and 1 base from J, with 11 bases between. The TCRbeta library incorporated unique molecular identifiers. TCRdb passed the PCR reads through MiXCR, listing each CDR3 protein once. The table has more than 300,000 distinct CDR3 sequences, around 15% seen once. Study-wide points: About two months after transplant, alpha-beta T cells reportedly came from several hundred expanded graft clones. T-cell numbers and diversity, one year after transplant, stemmed largely from T cells that were newly produced. High day-60 TCRbeta diversity in some patients came from surviving recipient T cells and thymic progenitors.

The receptor's source is a male patient between 2 and 10 years old who had a stem cell transplant for acute lymphoblastic leukemia, so the T cells may come from the graft donor. The chain carries TRBV5-5 and TRBJ2-3; D is perhaps TRBD2 (6 bases). The starting material was PBMCs, mostly from graft donor cells, obtained 360 days after TCRalphabeta/CD19-depleted stem cell transplant. The CDR3 nucleotides are TGTGCCAGCAGTTTAGGGACTGGCACAGATACGCAGTATTTT. This gives the protein CASSLGTGTDTQYF.